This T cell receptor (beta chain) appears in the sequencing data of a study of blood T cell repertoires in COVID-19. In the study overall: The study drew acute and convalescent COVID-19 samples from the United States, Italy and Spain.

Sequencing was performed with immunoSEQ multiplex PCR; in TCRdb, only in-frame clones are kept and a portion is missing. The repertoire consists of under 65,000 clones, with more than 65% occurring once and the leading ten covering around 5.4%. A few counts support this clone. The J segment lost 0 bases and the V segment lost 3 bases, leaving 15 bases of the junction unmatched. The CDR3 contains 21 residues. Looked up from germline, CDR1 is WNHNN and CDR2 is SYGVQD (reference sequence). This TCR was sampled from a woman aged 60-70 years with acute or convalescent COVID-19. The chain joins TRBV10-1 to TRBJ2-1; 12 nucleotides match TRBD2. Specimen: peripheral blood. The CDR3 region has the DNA TGCGCCAGCAGTGATCAATCGACCACTAGCGGGGGGCGGTTCTCCTACAATGAGCAGTTCTTC. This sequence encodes CASSDQSTTSGGRFSYNEQFF.